The source of this T cell receptor beta chain is a study of control samples from healthy donors and cancer patients. V gave up 6 bases and J gave up 9 bases, with 9 bases separating them. The CDR3 extends over 11 amino acids. Germline V gives CDR1 MNHEY, CDR2 SVGAGI. Profiled with immunoSEQ multiplex PCR; TCRdb holds only in-frame clones, not every one. The data contain around 110,000 clones, 75% to 90% of them seen just once; the ten biggest clones take up approximately 1.1%. The V gene is TRBV6-5, the J gene TRBJ2-1; D gene ambiguous. The sequenced sample was PBMCs. This receptor was taken from a woman between 50 and 59 years old with colorectal cancer. The CDR3: CASRVWSEQFF. CDR3 sequence (DNA): TGTGCCAGCAGGGTTTGGAGTGAGCAGTTCTTC.